The 21 T cell receptor beta chains reported below all come from one sample, sequenced in a study of T cell repertoires in cytomegalovirus infection. In TCRdb, the reads were re-called with MiXCR into one record per CDR3 protein. The table includes about 830,000 distinct CDR3 sequences, roughly 33% detected once. No antigen is known for these receptors. The sequencing used cultured CD8+ T cells from PBMCs, collected from culture after CMV antigen stimulation. All receptors come from a human donor in good health (CMV status not recorded). Some clones in this sample may be carry-over from other donors' samples.

In the case of this clonotype: One end of the junction fails to match germline, which may point to a read error. This chain connects TRBV12-3 or TRBV12-4 to TRBJ1-5; D is undetermined. This CDR3 comprises 13 residues. The CDR3 sequence is CASSVAKNQPQHF. The CDR3 bases are TGTGCCAGCAGTGTAGCCAAGAATCAGCCCCAGCATTTT.

This chain links TRBV19 with TRBJ1-1; 9 positions match TRBD1. Germline V gives CDR1 LNHDA, CDR2 SQIVND (reference sequence). Unmatched junction bases numbered 6, after V lost 10 bases and J lost 0 bases. CDR3 length equals 14 residues. CDR3 amino acids: CATKDRGMNTEAFF. In nucleotides, the CDR3 is TGTGCCACCAAGGACAGGGGAATGAACACTGAAGCTTTCTTT.

The rearrangement uses TRBV7-8 and TRBJ2-5; D tentatively reads TRBD1 or TRBD2 (5 bases each). This CDR3 comprises 14 residues. Germline V gene lookup returns CDR1 SGHVS and CDR2 FQNEAQ. Between the trimmed V and J ends, which lost 6 bases and 1 base, there was a span of 12 bases. The CDR3 protein is CASSFGGPQETQYF. CDR3 nucleotides: TGTGCCAGCAGTTTTGGGGGTCCCCAAGAGACCCAGTACTTC.

The rearrangement links TRBV12-3 or TRBV12-4 to TRBJ1-1; TRBD1 might be the D (5 bases). V was clipped by 5 bases and J by 4 bases, with 14 bases between them. The CDR3 extends over 14 amino acids. CDR3 sequence: CASSPPGVFTEAFF. CDR3 sequence (DNA): TGTGCCAGCAGTCCCCCGGGGGTTTTCACTGAAGCTTTCTTT.

The J gene is TRBJ2-3, the V gene TRBV4-2; 7 bases match TRBD2. This CDR3 contains 16 residues. The trim removed 6 bases at V and 3 bases at J, leaving 12 bases unmatched. CDR1 and CDR2 from the germline V gene are LGHNA and YNFKEQ. The DNA for the CDR3 is TGTGCCAGCAGTCAATTCGGGGGGAAAGGAACAGATACGCAGTATTTT. Protein product: CASSQFGGKGTDTQYF.

The chain is built from TRBV6-8 and TRBJ2-1; tentatively, D is TRBD2 (5 bases). The CDR3 consists of 12 residues. CDR1 and CDR2 (germline): MNHGY, SAAAGT. V was shortened by 5 bases and J by 9 bases, with 11 bases between the two germline ends. This CDR3 reads CASSNVRGEQFF. The CDR3 region has the DNA TGTGCCAGCAGTAATGTACGGGGTGAGCAGTTCTTC.

This clonotype was seen a few times. V gene TRBV28 combines with J gene TRBJ1-1; D remains unclear. The CDR3 is 16 residues long. Germline values: CDR1 MDHEN, CDR2 SYDVKM. Trimming cost V 0 bases and J 1 base, with 12 bases left between them. The CDR3 region is CASSLWDGAWNTEAFF. Here the CDR3 DNA reads TGTGCCAGCAGTTTATGGGACGGCGCTTGGAACACTGAAGCTTTCTTT.

This chain joins TRBV5-1 and TRBJ1-1; perhaps TRBD1 as D (5 bases). The CDR3 is 16 amino acids. Germline V gene data show CDR1 as SGHRS and CDR2 as YFSETQ. Deletions cut 2 bases from V and 8 bases from J, with 22 bases between. DNA for the CDR3: TGCGCCAGCAGCTTCCCCCTTGGGGCGCGCCAGGAAGAAGCTTTCTTT. Amino acid sequence: CASSFPLGARQEEAFF.

This clonotype was observed a handful of times. This chain joins TRBV7-9 and TRBJ2-5; D gene unclear. The CDR3 has 14 residues. Germline CDR1 reads SEHNR; CDR2 reads FQNEAQ (reference sequence). V lost 1 base and J lost 1, with 7 bases in between. As DNA, the CDR3 is TGTGCCAGCAGCTTAGATCCGGCCCAAGAGACCCAGTACTTC. It specifies CASSLDPAQETQYF. Complete variable domain (other parts from reference TRBV7-9 and TRBJ2-5): DTGVSQNPRHKITKRGQNVTFRCDPISEHNRLYWYRQTLGQGPEFLTYFQNEAQLEKSRLLSDRFSAERPKGSFSTLEIQRTEQGDSAMYLCASSLDPAQETQYFGPGTRLLVL.

This clonotype occurred a few times. This chain connects TRBV7-9 to TRBJ1-1; possibly TRBD1 for D (5 bases). Trimming stripped 4 bases from V and 4 bases from J, with 25 bases between. CDR3 length equals 18 residues. The germline gives CDR1 SEHNR, CDR2 FQNEAQ (reference sequence). For the CDR3, the DNA is TGTGCCAGCAGCTCCGGCGGATCGGGGGTGGGGATCGGCACTGAAGCTTTCTTT. The encoded protein is CASSSGGSGVGIGTEAFF. Based on the CDR3 plus reference TRBV7-9 and TRBJ1-1, the full variable domain is DTGVSQNPRHKITKRGQNVTFRCDPISEHNRLYWYRQTLGQGPEFLTYFQNEAQLEKSRLLSDRFSAERPKGSFSTLEIQRTEQGDSAMYLCASSSGGSGVGIGTEAFFGQGTRLTVV.

This clonotype was found a few times. This chain uses TRBV7-2 with TRBJ2-1; 10 nucleotides match TRBD2. Germline V gives CDR1 SGHTA, CDR2 FQGNSA. V trimming: 3 bases; J trimming: 7 bases; junction bases outside the gene matches: 9. This CDR3 comprises 16 residues. Here the CDR3 reads CASSFTPGLARNEQFF. In nucleotides, the CDR3 is TGTGCCAGCAGCTTCACGCCGGGACTAGCGCGGAATGAGCAGTTCTTC.

This clonotype was picked up a small number of times. The chain links TRBV4-2 to TRBJ2-1, with 11 nucleotides matching TRBD2. Germline V gives CDR1 LGHNA, CDR2 YNFKEQ. The ends lost 2 bases at V and 4 bases at J; junction bases unmatched: 7. The CDR3 runs to 17 residues. The CDR3 protein is CASSQYSSGGPYNEQFF. CDR3 DNA sequence: TGTGCCAGCAGCCAATATTCTAGCGGGGGGCCTTACAATGAGCAGTTCTTC.

This chain uses TRBV23-1 with TRBJ2-7, with D hard to call. TRBV23-1 is given ORF status, its function remaining uncertain. The CDR3 is 14 amino acids. Trimming stripped 0 bases from V and 7 bases from J, with 13 bases between. The CDR3 protein is CASSQSSPPAEQYF. The CDR3 DNA sequence: TGCGCCAGCAGTCAATCTTCCCCCCCTGCGGAGCAGTACTTC.

Comment on this clonotype: Relative to the germline gene, one junction end is altered; a read error may explain this. CDR3 DNA: TGTGCCAGCAGTTTAGTAGCGAAGACCGGGGAGCTGTTTTTT. Translated: CASSLVAKTGELFF. V and J are TRBV6-1 and TRBJ2-2, with D tentatively TRBD2 (5 bases). Germline V gene data show CDR1 as MNHNS and CDR2 as SASEGT. The CDR3 is made up of 14 amino acids.

The chain recombines TRBV27 with TRBJ1-1, with D possibly matching TRBD1 (6 bases). The CDR3 has 14 amino acids. Trimming left V 11 bases short and J 0 bases short, with 16 bases between. The germline V gene has CDR1 MNHEY and CDR2 SMNVEV (reference sequence). The chain's CDR3 is CASTGGSMNTEAFF. The DNA for the CDR3 is TGTGCCTCCACTGGGGGCAGCATGAACACTGAAGCTTTCTTT.

CDR3 residues: CASSQGSRTGDNTQYF. In DNA, the CDR3 is TGTGCCAGCAGCCAAGGTTCTAGGACAGGGGACAATACGCAGTATTTT. The rearrangement uses TRBV4-2 and TRBJ2-3, with TRBD1 identical over 9 bases. Germline CDR1 is LGHNA and CDR2 is YNFKEQ. CDR3 length: 16 residues. The trim removed 1 base at V and 7 bases at J, leaving 9 bases unmatched.

This clonotype occurred many times. The V call is TRBV7-8, the J call TRBJ1-1, with TRBD1 identical over 8 bases. Germline V gene lookup returns CDR1 SGHVS and CDR2 FQNEAQ. V lost 5 bases to trimming and J lost 3 bases; unmatched junction nucleotides: 8. The CDR3 is 15 amino acids. Written as DNA, the CDR3 is TGTGCCAGCAGCCCCGACAGGGGTTGGGACACTGAAGCTTTCTTT. Translated, it gives CASSPDRGWDTEAFF.

The chain carries TRBV5-6 and TRBJ1-4, with D possibly TRBD1 on 6 matching bases. Germline values: CDR1 SGHDT, CDR2 YYEEEE. Trimming shortened V by 3 bases and J by 5 bases, and 17 bases separated the two germline ends. The CDR3 runs 16 residues. CDR3 in DNA: TGTGCCAGCAGCTCCGGGACACGGCCATGGAATGAAAAACTGTTTTTT. The encoded protein is CASSSGTRPWNEKLFF. The complete variable domain, with remaining parts taken from reference TRBV5-6 and TRBJ1-4, reads DAGVTQSPTHLIKTRGQQVTLRCSPKSGHDTVSWYQQALGQGPQFIFQYYEEEERQRGNFPDRFSGHQFPNYSSELNVNALLLGDSALYLCASSSGTRPWNEKLFFGSGTQLSVL.

The chain uses TRBV7-8 and TRBJ1-5; the D gene is possibly TRBD1 (5 bases). Trimming pared 1 base from V and 6 bases from J, leaving 16 bases between. The CDR3 totals 16 residues. Germline V gene lookup returns CDR1 SGHVS and CDR2 FQNEAQ. The CDR3 loop reads CASSLGGGVLGQPQHF. The CDR3 nucleotides read TGTGCCAGCAGCTTAGGGGGAGGGGTTTTGGGTCAGCCCCAGCATTTT.

This clonotype appeared a few times. J is TRBJ2-7 and V is TRBV7-9; 10 bases map to TRBD1. The ends lost 5 bases at V and 0 bases at J; junction bases unmatched: 7. The CDR3 contains 16 residues. Germline lookup yields CDR1 SEHNR and CDR2 FQNEAQ (reference sequence). Here the CDR3 reads CASSPRTGGSSYEQYV. Written as DNA, the CDR3 is TGTGCCAGCAGCCCTAGGACAGGGGGGAGCTCCTACGAGCAGTACGTC.

V is TRBV12-3 or TRBV12-4 and J is TRBJ1-1, with D perhaps matching TRBD1 (6 bases). Deletions cut 6 bases from V and 4 bases from J, with 15 bases between. The CDR3 length is 14 residues. The CDR3 DNA follows: TGTGCCAGCAGCAGCACAGGGTTGGGCACTGAAGCTTTCTTT. Translation: CASSSTGLGTEAFF.